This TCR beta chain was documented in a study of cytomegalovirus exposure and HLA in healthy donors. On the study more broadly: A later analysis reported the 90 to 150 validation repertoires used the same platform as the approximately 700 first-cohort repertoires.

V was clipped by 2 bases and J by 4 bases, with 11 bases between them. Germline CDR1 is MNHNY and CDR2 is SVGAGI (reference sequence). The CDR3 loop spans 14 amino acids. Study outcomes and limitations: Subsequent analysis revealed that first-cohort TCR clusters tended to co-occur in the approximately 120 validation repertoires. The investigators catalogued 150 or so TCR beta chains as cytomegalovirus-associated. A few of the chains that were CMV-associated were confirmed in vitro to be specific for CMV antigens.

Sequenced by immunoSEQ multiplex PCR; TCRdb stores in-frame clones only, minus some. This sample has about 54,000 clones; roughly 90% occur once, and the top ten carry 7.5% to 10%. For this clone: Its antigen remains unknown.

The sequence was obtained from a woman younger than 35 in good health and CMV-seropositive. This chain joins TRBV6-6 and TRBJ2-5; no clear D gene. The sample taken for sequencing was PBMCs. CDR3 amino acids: CASSYDMGAETQYF. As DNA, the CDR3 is TGTGCCAGCAGTTACGATATGGGCGCAGAGACCCAGTACTTC.